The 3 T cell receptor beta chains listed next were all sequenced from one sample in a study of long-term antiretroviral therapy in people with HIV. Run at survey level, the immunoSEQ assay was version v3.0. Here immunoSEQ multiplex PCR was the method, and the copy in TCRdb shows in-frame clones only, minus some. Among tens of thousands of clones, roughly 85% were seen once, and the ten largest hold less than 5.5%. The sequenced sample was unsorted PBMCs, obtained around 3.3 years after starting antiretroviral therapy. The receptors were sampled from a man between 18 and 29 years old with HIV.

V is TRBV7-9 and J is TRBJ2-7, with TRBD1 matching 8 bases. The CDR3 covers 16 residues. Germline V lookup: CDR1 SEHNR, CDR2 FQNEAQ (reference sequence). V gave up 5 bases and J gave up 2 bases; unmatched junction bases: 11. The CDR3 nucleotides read TGTGCCAGCAGCGCGACAGGGGCCGAAAACCCCTACGAGCAGTACTTC. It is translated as CASSATGAENPYEQYF.

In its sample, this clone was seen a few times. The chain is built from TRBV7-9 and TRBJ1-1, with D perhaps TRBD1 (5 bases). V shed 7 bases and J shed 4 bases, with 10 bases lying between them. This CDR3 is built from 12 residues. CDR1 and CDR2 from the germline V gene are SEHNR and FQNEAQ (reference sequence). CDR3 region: CASMEGFTEAFF. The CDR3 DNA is TGTGCCAGCATGGAGGGGTTCACTGAAGCTTTCTTT.

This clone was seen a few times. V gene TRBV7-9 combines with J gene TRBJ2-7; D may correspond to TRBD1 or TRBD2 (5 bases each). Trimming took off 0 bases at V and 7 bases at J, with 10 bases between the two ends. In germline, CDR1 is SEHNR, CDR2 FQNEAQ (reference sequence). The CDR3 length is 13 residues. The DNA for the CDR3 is TGTGCCAGCAGCTTAGCAGGGGAGCGTGAGCAGTACTTC. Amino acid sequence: CASSLAGEREQYF. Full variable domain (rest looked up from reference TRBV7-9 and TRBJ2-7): DTGVSQNPRHKITKRGQNVTFRCDPISEHNRLYWYRQTLGQGPEFLTYFQNEAQLEKSRLLSDRFSAERPKGSFSTLEIQRTEQGDSAMYLCASSLAGEREQYFGPGTRLTVT.